This TCR beta chain was profiled in a study of CD8+ T cells in alopecia areata. Extracted RNA was reverse transcribed, and the resulting cDNA served as sequencing template. Clones were read by immunoSEQ multiplex PCR, and TCRdb kept only the in-frame ones, dropping some. The repertoire holds 90,000 to 150,000 clones, about 50% seen once, with around 0.46% in the top ten. As to treatment: oral pan-JAK inhibitor, 5-10 mg twice daily. The V gene end was trimmed by 5 bases and the J gene end by 6 bases; junction bases not matched to a gene: 3. The CDR3 consists of 12 residues. Germline values: CDR1 SGHVS, CDR2 FQNEAQ.

This TCR was sampled from a human donor with alopecia areata. The sample in question was CD4+ T cells sorted from blood, obtained at week 4, from a patient treated with tofacitinib. The chain recombines TRBV7-8 with TRBJ2-7; 8 bases align to TRBD2. The CDR3 sequence: CASSLRGGEQYF. The CDR3 region has the DNA TGTGCCAGCAGCCTCCGGGGGGGCGAGCAGTACTTC.